This T cell receptor beta chain was captured by sequencing in a study of CD8 T cells in ankylosing spondylitis. Regarding the study as a whole: Significantly higher representation of disease-linked clones was reported for matched ankylosing spondylitis synovial fluid. The study identified a TCR beta motif of under 10 highly homologous variants that appeared characteristic of ankylosing spondylitis blood. Certain motif variants had earlier been reported in reactive arthritis synovial fluid and blood.

The CDR3 length is 15 residues. The ends lost 2 bases at V and 4 bases at J; junction bases unmatched: 7. Of note for this clonotype: Its target is unknown.

For TCR beta, libraries came from quantitative 5'-RACE with molecular barcodes. TCRdb analysed the 5' RACE reads with MiXCR anew, one entry per CDR3 protein. The sample consists of about 250,000 distinct CDR3 sequences, roughly 10% of them appearing once. This rearrangement joins TRBV12-3 or TRBV12-4 to TRBJ1-2; 7 nucleotides match TRBD1. The source is a male donor with ankylosing spondylitis or in good health (not recorded which). Material: blood, either unsorted or a sorted T cell fraction (not recorded which). CDR3 in amino acids: CASSLSWDSPYGYTF. The CDR3 region has the DNA TGTGCCAGCAGTTTATCTTGGGACAGCCCCTATGGCTACACCTTC.